The sequence of this TCR beta chain was determined in a study of PD-1 blockade in classical Hodgkin lymphoma (dated by TCRdb to the early 2020s). Turning to the overall study: Nivolumab dosing was 3 mg/kg intravenously every 2 weeks, continuing until either disease progression or unacceptable toxicity. To define a peripheral blood immune signature of response to PD-1 blockade in classical Hodgkin lymphoma, the study combined TCR beta sequencing with CyTOF. Overall study outcomes, separate from this receptor: Baseline TCR diversity was reported to be lower in newly diagnosed patients than in healthy donors and to be lower still in relapsed/refractory patients. A significant rise by C4D1 was seen in CD4+ but not CD8+ TCR diversity (p=0.0027 vs p=0.16), with the rise being most apparent in complete responders (p=0.02). The study was limited to a single clinical trial cohort, and causes of repertoire differences, possibly disease activity or prior therapy, remained undefined. Lower diversity was seen in patients whose nivolumab began less than 1 year after ASCT, and these patients were left out of later analyses so that immune reconstitution would not confound the results. Baseline diversity similar to that of newly diagnosed patients was observed in trial patients achieving complete response, whereas significantly lower diversity was observed in partial responders and progressors.

The Qiagen DNeasy kit was used to extract genomic DNA both from unsorted PBMCs and from the negatively selected CD4+ and CD8+ fractions. Amplification of TCR beta CDR3 regions was done by immunoSEQ multiplex PCR with primers that anneal to V and J segments. A synthetic immune receptor repertoire was used to minimize amplification bias, and any residual bias was removed computationally once sequencing was done. Per the source publication's procedure: Repertoire diversity was quantified as the Shannon entropy index using custom Python scripts. Unsorted, CD4+ and CD8+ repertoires were examined separately, except in combined analyses, for which CD4+ and CD8+ sequences were merged in silico. A clone counted as expanded when the clone's frequency after treatment rose at least 2-fold relative to C1D1, and clones undetected at baseline were given a pseudocount of 0.5. Singleton clones were defined as clones with 0 or 1 copy at C1D1, and non-singleton clones were defined as clones with 2 or more copies. By matching protein sequences in sorted samples from the same patient, clones expanded in unsorted samples were annotated as CD4+, CD8+ or unknown. Wilcoxon tests on paired samples were used to test changes in diversity from C1D1 to C4D1. TCRdb took this table from immuneACCESS and kept in-frame rearrangements with V and J called. Such tables lack part of the clones; where checked against another copy, unresolved V genes explain under half of the gap, and the rest is unexplained. The V and J calls and clone size come from that table; D and trimming were worked out from the DNA. Present in this sample are about 8,000 clones, about four fifths of which were seen just once. The ten largest make up 45% of the sample.

As concerns this clone: Its antigen has not been determined. No per-base quality is available; no much larger clone lies one base away.

According to the study, the label for this sample's time point signals: cycle 4 day 1 (C4D1), after 5 to 7 weeks of nivolumab. Relapse after autologous stem cell transplantation had occurred in all trial patients, and cohorts A, B and C were distinguished by prior brentuximab vedotin exposure. The trial cohort was composed of approximately 60 patients with relapsed/refractory classical Hodgkin lymphoma, for whom complete response, partial response or progressive disease was recorded as best overall response. In the multi-cohort phase II CheckMate 205 trial, trial patients received single-agent nivolumab. An independent review committee assessed best overall response by applying the 2007 International Working Group response criteria. Trial PBMCs were collected immediately before nivolumab initiation (C1D1) and during therapy at cycle 2 day 1 and cycle 4 day 1. After peripheral blood was drawn into 8 mL Vacutainer Cell Preparation Tubes, PBMCs were isolated by centrifugation and then cryopreserved.

Based on the germline V gene, the CDR1 and CDR2 sequences are MDHEN and SYDVKM. Trimming accounts for 7 bases at V and 4 bases at J, while the number of junction bases matched to no gene is 19. The CDR3 goes from the cysteine to the phenylalanine over 18 residues. Only CDR3 DNA is held: 54 bases, read in frame from base 1. Material: peripheral blood mononuclear cells (PBMCs), obtained before the fourth cycle of nivolumab. Here the chain combines TRBV28 and TRBJ1-2, with 9 junctional bases fitting TRBD1. The clonotype originates from a human donor with classical Hodgkin lymphoma. The sequenced DNA: TGTGCCAGCAACAGACCTTATTTCCGGACAGGGGATACCTATGGCTACACCTTC. This translates into CASNRPYFRTGDTYGYTF.